Described below is a single T cell receptor beta chain sequence and its context. Its specificity is not known. The table came from immunoSEQ multiplex PCR; TCRdb's copy has only in-frame clones and leaves some out. This table has 2 million to 2.5 million clones, over 85% appearing once. The data belong to a study of shared clonotypes between healthy human individuals. General study results and limits: Few donors restricted represented genetic and exposure-history diversity.

The CDR3 totals 12 residues. The V end was cut by 6 bases, the J end by 5 bases, with 9 bases between. From germline, CDR1 is MNHNS and CDR2 SASEGT. This TCR was sampled from a man aged 18 to 29 in good health. Some clones in this sample may be carry-over from other donors' samples. Sequencing used naive CD4+ T cells from PBMCs. Specified subset: CD45RA+ positively selected. The chain employs TRBV6-1 and TRBJ2-3; D not resolved. The CDR3 is CASRTDGDTQYF. In DNA, the CDR3 is TGTGCCAGCAGGACCGACGGAGATACGCAGTATTTT.